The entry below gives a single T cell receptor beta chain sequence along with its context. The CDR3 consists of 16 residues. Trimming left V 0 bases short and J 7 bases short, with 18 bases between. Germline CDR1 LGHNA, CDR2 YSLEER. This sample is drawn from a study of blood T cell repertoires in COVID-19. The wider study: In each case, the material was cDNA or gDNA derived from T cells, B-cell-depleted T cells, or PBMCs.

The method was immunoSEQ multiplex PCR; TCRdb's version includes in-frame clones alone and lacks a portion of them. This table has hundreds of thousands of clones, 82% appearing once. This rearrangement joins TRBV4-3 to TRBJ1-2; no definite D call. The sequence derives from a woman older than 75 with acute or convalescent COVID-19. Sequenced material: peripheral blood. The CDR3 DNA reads TGCGCCAGCAGCCAAGATAGAGGGAATAGACCGGGTGGCTACACCTTC. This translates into CASSQDRGNRPGGYTF.